Sequencing of this T cell receptor (beta chain) was carried out in a study of cytomegalovirus exposure and HLA in healthy donors. Assay used: immunoSEQ multiplex PCR; TCRdb lists only in-frame clones, some missing. This sample has some 310,000 clones, with roughly 86% found just once. The TCR was taken from a man aged 30 to 39 in good health and CMV-seronegative. Source material: PBMCs.

The CDR3 DNA is TGCGCCAGCAGTGCGGGAGGGCTGGGAGGCAATCAGCCCCAGCATTTT. The encoded protein is CASSAGGLGGNQPQHF. This chain links TRBV10-1 with TRBJ1-5, with D uncertain. V shed 4 bases and J shed 2 bases, with 15 bases lying between them. CDR1 is WNHNN, CDR2 SYGVQD, per germline (reference sequence). The CDR3 has 16 amino acids.